This TCR beta chain comes out of a study of T cells in Graves' hyperthyroidism and ophthalmopathy. RNA transcripts gave rise to amplified TCR beta CDR3 regions. Carried out on the TCR CDR3, a first-round RT-PCR used the HTBI primer set. TCRdb re-analysed the multiplex PCR reads in MiXCR, keeping a single row per CDR3 protein. The sample records hundreds of thousands of distinct CDR3 sequences, 45% being singletons. Study conclusions and caveats: Within blood appeared most thyroid clonotypes that had expanded above 0.001. Progression to ophthalmopathy was predicted a median of 6.5 months early.

This clonotype appeared a few times. Its antigen is not identified. The germline gives CDR1 LGHNA, CDR2 YNFKEQ. The germline V and J ends were trimmed by 0 bases and 0 bases, with 9 bases remaining between them. This CDR3 comprises 15 residues. The sample comprised peripheral blood or thyroid tissue (not recorded which). This chain uses TRBV4-2 with TRBJ2-7, with a weak D call TRBD1 (5 bases). The sequence derives from an adult man with Graves' disease, either hyperthyroidism or ophthalmopathy (not recorded which). The CDR3 sequence is CASSQDLTGSYEQYF. The CDR3 DNA follows: TGTGCCAGCAGCCAAGATCTTACAGGCTCCTACGAGCAGTACTTC.